The source of this TCR beta chain is a study of synovial regulatory T cells in juvenile arthritis. Across the whole study: Treatments: a few naive, roughly 6 methotrexate, one methotrexate plus infliximab, one unknown.

Here immunoSEQ multiplex PCR was the method, and the copy in TCRdb shows in-frame clones only, minus some. The listing contains 7,500 to 10,000 clones. Donors were some 11 juvenile idiopathic arthritis patients with active disease, 3 polyarticular and 8 oligoarticular. The study's findings and limits: Compared with other blood Treg cells, inflammation-associated Treg cells had reduced TCR diversity. Largely private between patients, iaTreg TCR repertoires showed partial overlap with synovial Teff and blood CPL repertoires.

On this clone: Its antigen is unknown.

This receptor was obtained from a donor younger than 35 with juvenile idiopathic arthritis. The sample comprised Treg cells from blood. Documented subset: remaining (HLA-DR-negative) circulating blood Treg cells.

This CDR3 is CASSAYSGNEQFF. The chain employs TRBV5-6 and TRBJ2-1; TCRdb's D call of TRBD2 is untestable without DNA. Germline CDR1 is SGHDT and CDR2 is YYEEEE. The CDR3 totals 13 residues. No nucleotide data were recorded.